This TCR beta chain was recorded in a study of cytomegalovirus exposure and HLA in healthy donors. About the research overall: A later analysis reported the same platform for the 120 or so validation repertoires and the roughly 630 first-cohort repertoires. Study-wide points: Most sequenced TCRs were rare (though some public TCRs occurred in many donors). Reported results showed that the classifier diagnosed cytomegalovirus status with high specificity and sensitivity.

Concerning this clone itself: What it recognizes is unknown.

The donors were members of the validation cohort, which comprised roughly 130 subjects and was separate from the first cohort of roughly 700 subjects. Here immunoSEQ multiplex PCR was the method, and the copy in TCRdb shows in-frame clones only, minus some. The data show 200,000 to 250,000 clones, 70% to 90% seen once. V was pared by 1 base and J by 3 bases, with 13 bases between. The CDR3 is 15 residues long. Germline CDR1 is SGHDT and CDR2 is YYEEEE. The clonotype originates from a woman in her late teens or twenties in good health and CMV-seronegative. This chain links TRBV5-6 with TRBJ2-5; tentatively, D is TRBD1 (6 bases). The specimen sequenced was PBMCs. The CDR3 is CASSLILTGKETQYF. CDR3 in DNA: TGTGCCAGCAGCTTGATACTCACAGGGAAAGAGACCCAGTACTTC.